This T cell receptor beta chain was recorded in a study of T cell repertoires in cytomegalovirus infection. Across the whole study: Public signatures in TCR beta pointed to CMV infection and matching HLA type. Study-wide points: CMV carriers having the relevant HLA were flagged by cumulative public TCR beta family frequency. Dominating the ex vivo response were HLA-C-restricted CMV-specific TCR beta clonotypes.

TCRdb re-called the reads with MiXCR, one entry per CDR3 protein. The repertoire consists of some 440,000 distinct CDR3 sequences, with about a third occurring once and the leading ten covering approximately 15%. Details on this clonotype: What it binds is not known.

Deletions cut 4 bases from V and 10 bases from J, with 13 bases between. The CDR3 is 12 residues long. Sequenced material: PBMCs. The sequence was obtained from a human donor in good health (CMV status not recorded). Some clones in this sample may be carry-over from other donors' samples. The chain is built from TRBV12-3 or TRBV12-4 and TRBJ1-2; perhaps TRBD1 as D (6 bases). CDR3 in amino acids: CASSSGGGSYTF. The CDR3 DNA reads as TGTGCCAGCAGTTCCGGAGGGGGTTCCTACACCTTC.